This T cell receptor beta chain was sequenced in a study of cytomegalovirus exposure and HLA in healthy donors. The PCR was carried out with 60 Vbeta primers and 13 Jbeta primers. Data came from immunoSEQ multiplex PCR; TCRdb stores just in-frame clones and leaves some out. The sample shows some 150,000 clones, roughly 82% of them seen only once. Concerning this clone: The antigen is undetermined. An end of the junction differs from the germline gene, which may be a read error.

Whole-study findings and limits: Most TCR sequences showed up rarely, but some public TCRs showed up in many donors.

The TCR sequence derives from a woman between 45 and 60 years old in good health and CMV-seropositive. Material: PBMCs.

CDR3 amino acids: CAWSVRGQGIQPKHF. In DNA form, the CDR3 reads TGTGCCTGGAGTGTACGGGGACAGGGGATTCAGCCCAAGCATTTT. The chain joins TRBV30 to TRBJ1-5; 10 bases are a match to TRBD1. Germline values: CDR1 GTSNPN, CDR2 SVGIG (reference sequence). The CDR3 is 15 amino acids.